These T cell receptor beta chains were read from a single sample in a study of shared clonotypes between healthy human individuals. Here immunoSEQ multiplex PCR was the method, and the copy in TCRdb shows in-frame clones only, minus some. Of some 630,000 clones listed, 72% are singletons. Material for sequencing was memory CD4+ T cells sorted from blood. These receptors were obtained from a woman aged 25-40 years in good health. CDR3s include the opening cysteine and the closing phenylalanine or tryptophan. Each record gives: V gene, D gene, clone size, J gene, CDR3 DNA, CDR3 protein. The D gene is left open where the match is weak. Clone size is stated in some rows and not others, as once, few, many or a class when expanded.

>TRBV19|-|-|TRBJ2-5
TGTGCCAGTAGTATAGTTCCAGGAGGAGAGACCCAGTACTTC
CASSIVPGGETQYF
>TRBV7-2|TRBD1|-|TRBJ2-7
TGTGCCAGCAGCCCAGCCGGGACAGTCACCTACGAGCAGTACTTC
CASSPAGTVTYEQYF
>TRBV29-1|-|-|TRBJ2-7
TGCAGCCCTGCGCGTAGCCGGGAGCCCTACGAGCAGTACTTC
CSPARSREPYEQYF
>TRBV5-5|-|-|TRBJ1-1
TGTGCCAGCAGCTTGTGGGGCCCCACTGAAGCTTTCTTT
CASSLWGPTEAFF
>TRBV18|TRBD2|few|TRBJ2-5
TGTGCCAGCGCCCCCGGACTAGACCAAGAGACCCAGTACTTC
CASAPGLDQETQYF
>TRBV6-6|-|-|TRBJ2-2
TGTGCCAGCAGTTACTCGACAGCAGGCGGTAACGGGGAGCTGTTTTTT
CASSYSTAGGNGELFF
>TRBV19|TRBD1|-|TRBJ1-4
TGTGCCAGCGACCCCGACAGGGGGATCGGGAAACTGTTTTTT
CASDPDRGIGKLFF
>TRBV18|TRBD2|once|TRBJ2-3
TGTGCCAGCCGGAGGCTAGCGGAGAACACAGATACGCAGTATTTT
CASRRLAENTDTQYF
>TRBV2|-|once|TRBJ1-5
TGTGCCAGCAGTCCACAGGGATGGAATCAGCCCCAGCATTTT
CASSPQGWNQPQHF
>TRBV27|TRBD2|-|TRBJ2-1
TGTGCCAGCAGTCTAGCGGGAGTAGGGGGCAATGAGCAGTTCTTC
CASSLAGVGGNEQFF
>TRBV19|-|-|TRBJ2-3
TGTGCCAGTAGCCCCCGACAGGCAGATACGCAGTATTTT
CASSPRQADTQYF
>TRBV29-1|-|-|TRBJ2-1
TGCAGCGTTGGTCGGAGCTCCTACAATGAGCAGTTCTTC
CSVGRSSYNEQFF
>TRBV7-3|-|once|TRBJ1-5
TGTGCCAGCAGCCCCGGAACAGGGAGCAATCAGCCCCAGCATTTT
CASSPGTGSNQPQHF
>TRBV5-1|TRBD1|-|TRBJ1-4
TGCGCCAGCAGCTTGAAGGGACAGGGTAGCGAAAAACTGTTTTTT
CASSLKGQGSEKLFF
>TRBV19|TRBD2|-|TRBJ2-1
TGTGCCAGTAGCATCGGGACTAGCGGGGCAAATGAGCAGTTCTTC
CASSIGTSGANEQFF
>TRBV5-6|-|-|TRBJ1-4
TGTGCCAGCAGCTTTAGAAGGGAGGCTGAAAAACTGTTTTTT
CASSFRREAEKLFF
>TRBV7-9|-|-|TRBJ1-6
TGTGCCAGCAGCTCCGATGGGGCCACAGGGCGTGCACCCCTCCACTTT
CASSSDGATGRAPLHF
>TRBV2|-|-|TRBJ1-1
TGTGCCAGCAGGCCCCCGGGAGCGAAAAACACTGAAGCTTTCTTT
CASRPPGAKNTEAFF
>TRBV7-9|-|-|TRBJ1-3
TGTGCCAGCAGCTTAGTAGGGGGAAACACCATATATTTT
CASSLVGGNTIYF
>TRBV25-1|-|-|TRBJ2-3
TGTGCCAGCTCTGGAAGGGGGCGGGAGGGCACAGATACGCAGTATTTT
CASSGRGREGTDTQYF
>TRBV19|-|-|TRBJ1-5
TGTGCCAGTAGTGGACAGTTTAATCAGCCCCAGCATTTT
CASSGQFNQPQHF
>TRBV7-9|-|-|TRBJ1-4
TGTGCCAGCAGCACCCGGGGAGGGCAACTGTTTTTT
CASSTRGGQLFF
>TRBV5-1|-|once|TRBJ2-7
TGCGCCAGCAGCTTGGCAGCCTCTGGGGTAGAGCAGTACTTC
CASSLAASGVEQYF
>TRBV11-2|-|-|TRBJ2-3
TGTGCCAGCAGCTTAGAGAAGGTTAGCACAGATACGCAGTATTTT
CASSLEKVSTDTQYF
>TRBV5-6|-|-|TRBJ1-2
TGTGCCAGCAGCTTTCAGACAGGTACCTATGGCTACACCTTC
CASSFQTGTYGYTF
>TRBV28|TRBD2|-|TRBJ2-3
TGTGCCAGCAGTCCAGCCGGGACTAGCGGGTTTCTAGATACGCAGTATTTT
CASSPAGTSGFLDTQYF
>TRBV6-6|-|-|TRBJ1-5
TGTGCCAGCAGTCCCCGGGAGTTGGGCGGCAATCAGCCCCAGCATTTT
CASSPRELGGNQPQHF
>TRBV2|-|-|TRBJ2-3
TGTGCCGTCCGAGGGGGGATCAGCACAGATACGCAGTATTTT
CAVRGGISTDTQYF
>TRBV5-6|-|-|TRBJ1-1
TGTGCCAGCAGCTCTGCAGGGGCATCGGGCACTGAAGCTTTCTTT
CASSSAGASGTEAFF
>TRBV10-1|TRBD2|-|TRBJ2-1
TGCGCCAGCAGTTACACTAGCGGGAGTATCGATGAGCAGTTCTTC
CASSYTSGSIDEQFF
>TRBV6-4|-|-|TRBJ1-2
TGTGCCAGCAGTGACAAGCACAGGGTGATCTATGGCTACACCTTC
CASSDKHRVIYGYTF
>TRBV30|TRBD2|-|TRBJ2-2
TGTGCCTGGAGTCCTAGCGGGAGGGCCCTCGGTGTCGGGGAGCTGTTTTTT
CAWSPSGRALGVGELFF
>TRBV19|TRBD1|-|TRBJ1-2
TGTGCCAGTAACCTAGACAGGGAGAACTATGGCTACACCTTC
CASNLDRENYGYTF
>TRBV28|-|-|TRBJ2-1
TGTGCCAGCAGTGACACCGGGACTCTAAATCAGCAGTTCTTC
CASSDTGTLNQQFF
>TRBV20-1|-|few|TRBJ1-1
TGCAGTGCTAGTCGAAAGGCTGAAGCTTTCTTT
CSASRKAEAFF
>TRBV27|-|-|TRBJ2-7
TGTGCCAGCAGTTTATCCGGCGCGGGCCGAGGGTACGAGCAGTACTTC
CASSLSGAGRGYEQYF
>TRBV18|TRBD1|-|TRBJ2-1
TGTGCCAGCTCACCATATACTCAGGGGGACAATGAGCAGTTCTTC
CASSPYTQGDNEQFF
>TRBV6-5|TRBD2|-|TRBJ2-5
TGTGCCAGCAGCCACCAAGCGGGAGGGGAGACCCAGTACTTC
CASSHQAGGETQYF
>TRBV27|-|-|TRBJ2-1
TGTGCCAGCACGCATACAGGGGAGCAGTTCTTC
CASTHTGEQFF
>TRBV2|TRBD2|-|TRBJ2-3
TGTGCCAGCAGTCGACTCAGCGGGGGGAATACAGATACGCAGTATTTT
CASSRLSGGNTDTQYF
>TRBV11-1|-|-|TRBJ1-1
TGTGCCAGCAGCTTGTTCTCGGGGACCACTGAAGCTTTCTTT
CASSLFSGTTEAFF
>TRBV4-1|-|-|TRBJ2-3
TGCGCCAGCAGCCATCCTGAGGGGACAATCAGCACTAGCACAGATACGCAGTATTTT
CASSHPEGTISTSTDTQYF
>TRBV28|-|-|TRBJ2-1
TGTGCCAGCAGCATGGTGGGGGCGGGACGGGATAATGAGCAGTTCTTC
CASSMVGAGRDNEQFF
>TRBV30|-|-|TRBJ2-7
TGTGCCTTGCGTATCGGGGCTCGCCACGAGCAGTACTTC
CALRIGARHEQYF
>TRBV5-6|-|few|TRBJ2-4
TGTGCCAGCAGCTTGATGGCCGCCGGGTTTGTGAACATTCAGTACTTC
CASSLMAAGFVNIQYF
>TRBV4-1|TRBD1|once|TRBJ2-7
TGCGCCAGCCGTCGACAGGGGCGCAATTCCTACGAGCAGTACTTC
CASRRQGRNSYEQYF
>TRBV7-7|-|few|TRBJ2-2
TGTGCCTCTGGGGGCGTTCGTACCGGGGAGCTGTTTTTT
CASGGVRTGELFF
>TRBV28|-|-|TRBJ2-7
TGTGCCAGCAGTTTTTCAGGGCGCGAAAACGAGCAGTACTTC
CASSFSGRENEQYF
>TRBV5-1|TRBD2|many|TRBJ2-1
TGCGCCAGCAGCTTTTCCAGCGGGGCATACAATGAGCAGTTCTTC
CASSFSSGAYNEQFF